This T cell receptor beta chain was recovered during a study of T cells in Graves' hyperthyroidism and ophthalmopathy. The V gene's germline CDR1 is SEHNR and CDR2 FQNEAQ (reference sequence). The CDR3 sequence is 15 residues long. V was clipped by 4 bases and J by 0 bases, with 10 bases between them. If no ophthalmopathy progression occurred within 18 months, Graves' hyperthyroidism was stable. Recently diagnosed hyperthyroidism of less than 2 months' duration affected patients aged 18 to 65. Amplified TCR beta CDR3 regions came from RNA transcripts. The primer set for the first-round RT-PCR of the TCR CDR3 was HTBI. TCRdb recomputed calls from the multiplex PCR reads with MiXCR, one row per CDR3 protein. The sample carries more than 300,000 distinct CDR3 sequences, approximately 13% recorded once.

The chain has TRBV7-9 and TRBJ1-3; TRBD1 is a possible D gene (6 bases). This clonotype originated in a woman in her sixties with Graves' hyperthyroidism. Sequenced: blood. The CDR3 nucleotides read TGTGCCAGCAGCTCAACAGGGCACTCTGGAAACACCATATATTTT. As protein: CASSSTGHSGNTIYF.